This is a list of T cell receptor beta chains from one sample in a study of CXCR3-negative and CXCR3-positive naive CD8 T cells. TCRdb reprocessed the 5' RACE reads and stores each CDR3 protein as one record, lacking DNA. This listing includes about 120,000 distinct CDR3 sequences. Sequenced material: naive CXCR3+ CD8+ T cells from blood. These receptor sequences come from a human donor in good health. Some clones in this sample may be carry-over from other donors' samples. CDR3s include the opening cysteine and the closing phenylalanine or tryptophan.

TRBJ2-1,18,TRBV19,CASSMASGGIGYYNEQFF
TRBJ2-2,18,TRBV7-8,CASSSPSDRGLFTGELFF
TRBJ2-7,14,TRBV27,CASSAGTSRYEQYF
TRBJ1-4,15,TRBV7-9,CASSHTGTVNEKLFF
TRBJ2-5,13,TRBV7-8,CASSSTGWETQYF
TRBJ2-1,18,TRBV5-1,CASSLGLRLAGPGNEQFF
TRBJ2-1,15,TRBV12-3/TRBV12-4,CASSPTESSYNEQFF
TRBJ1-1,16,TRBV14,CASSQQFVTGHTEAFF
TRBJ2-1,15,TRBV12-3/TRBV12-4,CASSLGTGFFNEQFF
TRBJ1-1,14,TRBV12-3/TRBV12-4,CASSSWGQGEKAFF
TRBJ2-7,15,TRBV6-6,CASNYDGAASYEQYF
TRBJ2-7,14,TRBV5-1,CASSQLPDTYEQYF
TRBJ2-7,15,TRBV28,CASILSLGNVYEQYF
TRBJ2-7,12,TRBV7-9,CASSFGGGEQYF
TRBJ2-7,14,TRBV20-1,CSTEGTSQSYEQYF
TRBJ2-3,12,TRBV7-8,CASSLVVDTQYF
TRBJ2-7,13,TRBV27,CASSFVSSYEQYF
TRBJ2-7,15,TRBV20-1,CSARNGLLVTYEQYF
TRBJ2-7,13,TRBV23-1,CARWGQGGYEQYF
TRBJ2-3,13,TRBV7-9,CASSSIYGDTQYF
TRBJ2-1,14,TRBV5-5,CASSPRDGNNEQFF
TRBJ1-2,12,TRBV6-2/TRBV6-3,CASSLTGDGYTF
TRBJ1-5,13,TRBV4-3,CASSQDGGRPQHF
TRBJ1-1,14,TRBV29-1,CSVDARGGNTEAFF
TRBJ2-1,15,TRBV7-9,CASSLAGGLYSEQFF
TRBJ2-4,14,TRBV7-9,CASSLGGRPHIQYF
TRBJ2-5,11,TRBV28,CASSLATLQYF
TRBJ1-1,15,TRBV9,CASDSIMGEDTEAFF
TRBJ2-1,15,TRBV12-3/TRBV12-4,CASSSGTGVPNEQFF
TRBJ2-3,19,TRBV6-5,CASSYSSLLGGASRDTQYF
TRBJ2-7,15,TRBV4-3,CASSQDRNRNYEQYF
TRBJ2-1,19,TRBV11-2,CASSGGTVREGPRRTGQFF
TRBJ2-3,15,TRBV7-9,CASSLAVADTDTQYF
TRBJ2-7,16,TRBV4-1,CASSPQAGGPTYEQYF
TRBJ1-5,16,TRBV28,CASSLYGGPADQPQHF
TRBJ2-2,15,TRBV7-9,CASSLLVLGPGELFF
TRBJ2-2,15,TRBV12-3/TRBV12-4,CASSLPPLGSGELFF
TRBJ1-1,13,TRBV7-9,CASSFPSHTEAFF
TRBJ1-6,15,TRBV28,CASILDSSYNSPLHF
TRBJ2-3,18,TRBV7-2,CASSLDEFSGAGTDTQYF
TRBJ2-7,16,TRBV20-1,CSASQAGASDIYEQYF
TRBJ1-6,14,TRBV15,CATSPGQDYSPLHF
TRBJ1-2,13,TRBV28,CASSFSTVQGYTF
TRBJ2-1,14,TRBV6-2/TRBV6-3,CASRPLDSLDEQFF
TRBJ2-7,13,TRBV7-9,CATSPGSSYEQYF
TRBJ2-5,18,TRBV12-3/TRBV12-4,CASSPWSMGTATQETQYF
TRBJ2-6,19,TRBV12-3/TRBV12-4,CASSTRRWDSVSGANVLTF
TRBJ1-1,17,TRBV3-1,CASSQDPGRHMNTEAFF
TRBJ2-1,15,TRBV5-3,CARSRTGAPYNEQFF
TRBJ2-1,15,TRBV4-1,CASTVLAGEVNEQFF
TRBJ2-1,12,TRBV16,CASSQFGNEQFF